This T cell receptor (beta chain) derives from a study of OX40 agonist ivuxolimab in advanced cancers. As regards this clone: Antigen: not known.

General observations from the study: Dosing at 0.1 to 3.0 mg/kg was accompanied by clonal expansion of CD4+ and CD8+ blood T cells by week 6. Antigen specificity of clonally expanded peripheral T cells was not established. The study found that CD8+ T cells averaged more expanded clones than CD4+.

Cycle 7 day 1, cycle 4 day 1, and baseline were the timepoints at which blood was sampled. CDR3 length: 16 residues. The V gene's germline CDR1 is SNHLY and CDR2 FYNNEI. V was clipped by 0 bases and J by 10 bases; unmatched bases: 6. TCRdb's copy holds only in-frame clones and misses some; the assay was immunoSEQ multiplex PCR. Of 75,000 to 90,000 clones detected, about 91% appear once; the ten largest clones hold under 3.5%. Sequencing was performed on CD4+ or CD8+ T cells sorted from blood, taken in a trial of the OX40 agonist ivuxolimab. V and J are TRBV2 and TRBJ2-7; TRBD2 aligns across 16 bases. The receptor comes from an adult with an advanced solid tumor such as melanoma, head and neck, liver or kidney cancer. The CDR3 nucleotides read TGTGCCAGCAGTGAAGCCGGGACTAGCGGGGGGGCTGATCAGTACTTC. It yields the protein CASSEAGTSGGADQYF. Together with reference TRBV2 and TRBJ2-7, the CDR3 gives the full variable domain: EPEVTQTPSHQVTQMGQEVILRCVPISNHLYFYWYRQILGQKVEFLVSFYNNEISEKSEIFDDQFSVERPDGSNFTLKIRSTKLEDSAMYFCASSEAGTSGGADQYFGPGTRLTVT.